This TCR beta chain was recovered during a study of vaccination effects on CD4 cells after COVID-19. The study, taken as a whole, reports: Only a few convalescent patients and no early post-infection timepoints featured in the study. Convalescent patients' post-vaccine spike repertoire was mostly distinct vaccine-induced clones.

After expansion with viral peptide pools in the ViraFEST assay, antigen-specific CD4+ T cells were sequenced. Cells that had been cultured for roughly ten days were the source of isolated CD4+ T cells. This person caught SARS-CoV-2 sometime from March to December 2020, and PCR testing confirmed the infection. Assay used: immunoSEQ multiplex PCR; TCRdb lists only in-frame clones, some missing. The top ten hold around 17% of the sample, which has roughly 23,000 clones, around 76% seen once. With regard to this clone: Its target is not known.

This receptor was obtained from a human donor who had a prior SARS-CoV-2 infection. The input for sequencing was CD4+ T cells from PBMCs cultured with SARS-CoV-2 spike peptides, taken before COVID-19 vaccination.

CDR3 sequence (DNA): TGTGCCAGCAGCTGGGACAGACGGACTAGCACAGATACGCAGTATTTT. Encoded protein: CASSWDRRTSTDTQYF. The chain employs TRBV2 and TRBJ2-3; the match to TRBD1 covers 7 bases. Per germline, CDR1 SNHLY and CDR2 FYNNEI. V lost 6 bases to trimming and J lost 0 bases; unmatched junction nucleotides: 9. The CDR3 totals 16 residues.